The sequence of this T cell receptor (beta chain) was determined in a study of early T cells in non-severe SARS-CoV-2 infection. Study overall: It was bulk RNA from unsorted whole blood that was sequenced, and the chains were unpaired. Regarding the study as a whole: Anti-spike CD8 responses were favored by VDJdb matching, which missed private and CD4 specificities.

This clonotype was detected a few times. Its antigen is still unknown. This CDR3 contains 11 residues. Germline V gene sequence: CDR1 SNHLY, CDR2 FYNNEI. V was shortened by 3 bases and J by 14 bases, with 12 bases between the two germline ends. Each single cDNA molecule received a unique molecular identifier. TCRdb re-called the 5' RACE reads through MiXCR, storing one row per CDR3 protein. The sample lists approximately 83,000 distinct CDR3 sequences; roughly 13% were seen once. The source of this sequence is an adult who was a healthcare worker with PCR-confirmed SARS-CoV-2 infection or an uninfected control (not recorded which). Sequenced material: whole blood. The V call is TRBV2, the J call TRBJ2-3, with D uncertain. The CDR3 spells CASSETYLPYF. The CDR3 DNA follows: TGTGCCAGCAGTGAGACCTACCTCCCGTATTTT.